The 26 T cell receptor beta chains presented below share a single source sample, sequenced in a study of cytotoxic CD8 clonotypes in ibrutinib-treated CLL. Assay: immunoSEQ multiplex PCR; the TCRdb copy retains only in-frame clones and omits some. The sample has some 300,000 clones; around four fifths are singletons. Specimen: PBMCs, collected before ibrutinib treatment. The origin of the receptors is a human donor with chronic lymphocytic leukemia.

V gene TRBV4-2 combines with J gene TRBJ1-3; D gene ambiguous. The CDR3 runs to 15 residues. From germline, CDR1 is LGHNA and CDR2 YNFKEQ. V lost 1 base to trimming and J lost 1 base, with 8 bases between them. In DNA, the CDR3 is TGTGCCAGCAGCCAAGGATGGGAATCTGGAAACACCATATATTTT. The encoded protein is CASSQGWESGNTIYF.

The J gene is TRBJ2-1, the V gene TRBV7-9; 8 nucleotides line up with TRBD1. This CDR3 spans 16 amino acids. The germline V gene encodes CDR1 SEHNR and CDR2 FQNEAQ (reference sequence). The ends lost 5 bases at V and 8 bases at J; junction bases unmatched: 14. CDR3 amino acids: CASSHLYRGKRDEQFF. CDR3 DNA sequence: TGTGCCAGCAGCCACCTGTACAGGGGGAAGAGGGATGAGCAGTTCTTC.

The CDR3 reads CSVEGGLADRPTDTQYF. Written as DNA, the CDR3 is TGCAGCGTTGAAGGGGGACTAGCGGACAGACCCACAGATACGCAGTATTTT. The chain employs TRBV29-1 and TRBJ2-3; TRBD2 matches 11 bases. The CDR3 covers 17 residues. V trimming: 1 base; J trimming: 2 bases; junction bases outside the gene matches: 8. The germline gives CDR1 SQVTM, CDR2 ANQGSEA.

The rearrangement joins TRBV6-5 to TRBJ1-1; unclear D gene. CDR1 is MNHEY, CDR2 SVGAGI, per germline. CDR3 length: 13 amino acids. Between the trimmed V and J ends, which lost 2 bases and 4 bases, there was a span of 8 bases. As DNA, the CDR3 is TGTGCCAGCAGTTACAGCATTGGCACTGAAGCTTTCTTT. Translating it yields CASSYSIGTEAFF.

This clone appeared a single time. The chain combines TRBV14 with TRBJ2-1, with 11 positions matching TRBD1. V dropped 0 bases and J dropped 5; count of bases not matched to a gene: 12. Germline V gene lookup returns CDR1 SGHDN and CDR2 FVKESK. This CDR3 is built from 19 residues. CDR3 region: CASSQDHGWDRGNDNEQFF. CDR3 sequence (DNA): TGTGCCAGCAGCCAAGATCACGGTTGGGACAGGGGGAATGACAATGAGCAGTTCTTC.

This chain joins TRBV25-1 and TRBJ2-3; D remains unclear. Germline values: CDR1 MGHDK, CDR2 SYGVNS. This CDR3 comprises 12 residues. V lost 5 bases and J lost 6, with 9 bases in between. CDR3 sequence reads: CASSTTADTQYF. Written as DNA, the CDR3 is TGTGCCAGCAGTACAACCGCCGATACGCAGTATTTT.

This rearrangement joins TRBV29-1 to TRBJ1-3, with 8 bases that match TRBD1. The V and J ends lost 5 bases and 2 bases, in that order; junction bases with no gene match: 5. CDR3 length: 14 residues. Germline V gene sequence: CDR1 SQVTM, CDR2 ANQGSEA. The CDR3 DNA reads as TGCAGCGTTACGGAGACAGGGGCTGGAAACACCATATATTTT. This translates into CSVTETGAGNTIYF.

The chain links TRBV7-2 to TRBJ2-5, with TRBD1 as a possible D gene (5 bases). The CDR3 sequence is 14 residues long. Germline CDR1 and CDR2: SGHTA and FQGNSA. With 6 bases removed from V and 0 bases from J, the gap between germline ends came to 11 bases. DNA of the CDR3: TGTGCCAGCAGTCGTACAGGAAACCAAGAGACCCAGTACTTC. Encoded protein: CASSRTGNQETQYF.

CDR3: CASSRGTSGAYEQYF. The DNA for the CDR3 is TGTGCCAGCAGCCGGGGGACTAGCGGGGCCTACGAGCAGTACTTC. This sequence joins TRBV28 and TRBJ2-7, with 13 bases matching TRBD2. Per germline, CDR1 MDHEN and CDR2 SYDVKM. V lost 6 bases and J lost 2; bases outside the gene matches: 4. The CDR3 sequence is 15 residues long.

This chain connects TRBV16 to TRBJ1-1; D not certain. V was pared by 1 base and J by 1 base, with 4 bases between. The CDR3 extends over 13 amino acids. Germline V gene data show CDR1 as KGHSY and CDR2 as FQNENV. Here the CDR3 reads CASSQYGNTEAFF. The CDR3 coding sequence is TGTGCCAGCAGCCAATACGGGAACACTGAAGCTTTCTTT.

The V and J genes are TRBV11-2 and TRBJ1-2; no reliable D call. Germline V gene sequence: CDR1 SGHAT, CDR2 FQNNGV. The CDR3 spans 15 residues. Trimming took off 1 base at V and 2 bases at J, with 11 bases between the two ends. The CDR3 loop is CASSLVSTGNYGYTF. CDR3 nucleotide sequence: TGTGCCAGCAGCTTAGTTTCAACGGGGAACTATGGCTACACCTTC.

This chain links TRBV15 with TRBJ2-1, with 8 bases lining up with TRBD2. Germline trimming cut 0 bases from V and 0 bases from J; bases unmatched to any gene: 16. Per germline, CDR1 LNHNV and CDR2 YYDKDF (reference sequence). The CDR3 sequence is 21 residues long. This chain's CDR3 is CATSRDPFWVSGTSSYNEQFF. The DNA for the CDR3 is TGTGCCACCAGCAGAGATCCATTTTGGGTTAGCGGGACCAGCTCCTACAATGAGCAGTTCTTC.

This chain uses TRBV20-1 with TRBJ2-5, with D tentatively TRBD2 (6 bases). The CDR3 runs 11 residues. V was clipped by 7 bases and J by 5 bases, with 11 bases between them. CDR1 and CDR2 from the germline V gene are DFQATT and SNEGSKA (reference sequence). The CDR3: CSGLAMETQYF. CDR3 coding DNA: TGCAGTGGCCTAGCGATGGAGACCCAGTACTTC.

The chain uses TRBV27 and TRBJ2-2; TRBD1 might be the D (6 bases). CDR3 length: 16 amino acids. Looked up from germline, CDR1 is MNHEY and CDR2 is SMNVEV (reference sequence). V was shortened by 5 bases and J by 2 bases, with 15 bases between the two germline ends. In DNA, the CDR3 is TGTGCCAGCAGTCCTGGGGGCTGGGCAAACACCGGGGAGCTGTTTTTT. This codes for CASSPGGWANTGELFF.

DNA for the CDR3: TGTGCCAGCAGCGTAGCTGGACCGCACCGAACCGAGGAGGAGACCCAGTACTTC. This sequence encodes CASSVAGPHRTEEETQYF. The V call is TRBV9, the J call TRBJ2-5; D is unresolved. Between the trimmed V and J ends, which lost 0 bases and 5 bases, there was a span of 23 bases. CDR1 and CDR2 (germline): SGDLS, YYNGEE. This CDR3 has 18 amino acids.

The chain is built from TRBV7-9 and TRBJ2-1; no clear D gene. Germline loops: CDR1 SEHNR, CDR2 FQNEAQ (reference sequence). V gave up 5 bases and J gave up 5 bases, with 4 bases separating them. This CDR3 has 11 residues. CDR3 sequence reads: CASSQNNEQFF. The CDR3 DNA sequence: TGTGCCAGCAGCCAAAACAATGAGCAGTTCTTC.

The CDR3 here is CASSLGGSLYGYTF. The CDR3 bases are TGTGCCAGCAGCTTAGGCGGCAGCCTCTATGGCTACACCTTC. This rearrangement joins TRBV13 to TRBJ1-2; D unclear. The CDR3 length is 14 residues. CDR1 and CDR2 (germline): PRHDT, FYEKMQ (reference sequence). The germline V and J ends were trimmed by 0 bases and 4 bases, with 9 bases remaining between them.

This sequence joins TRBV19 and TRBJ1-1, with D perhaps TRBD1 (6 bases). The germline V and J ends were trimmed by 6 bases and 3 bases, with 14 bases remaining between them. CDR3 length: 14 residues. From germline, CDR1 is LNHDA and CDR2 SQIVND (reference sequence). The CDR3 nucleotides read TGTGCCAGTAGAAGGGACAATTTCGACACTGAAGCTTTCTTT. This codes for CASRRDNFDTEAFF.

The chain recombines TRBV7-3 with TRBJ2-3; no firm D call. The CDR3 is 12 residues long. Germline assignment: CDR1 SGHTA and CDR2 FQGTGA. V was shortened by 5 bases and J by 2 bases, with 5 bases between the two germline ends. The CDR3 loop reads CASSVFTDTQYF. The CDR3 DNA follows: TGTGCCAGCAGCGTATTCACAGATACGCAGTATTTT. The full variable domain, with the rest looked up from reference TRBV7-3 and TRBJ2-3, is GAGVSQTPSNKVTEKGKYVELRCDPISGHTALYWYRQSLGQGPEFLIYFQGTGAADDSGLPNDRFFAVRPEGSVSTLKIQRTERGDSAVYLCASSVFTDTQYFGPGTRLTVL.

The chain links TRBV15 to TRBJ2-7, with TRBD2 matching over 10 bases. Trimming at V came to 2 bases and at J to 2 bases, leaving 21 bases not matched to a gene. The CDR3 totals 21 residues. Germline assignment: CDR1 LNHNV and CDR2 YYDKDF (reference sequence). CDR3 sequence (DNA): TGTGCCACCAGCAGAATGAGGATTGAAAGTTGGCTAGCGGGAGTACCCTACGAGCAGTACTTC. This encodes CATSRMRIESWLAGVPYEQYF.

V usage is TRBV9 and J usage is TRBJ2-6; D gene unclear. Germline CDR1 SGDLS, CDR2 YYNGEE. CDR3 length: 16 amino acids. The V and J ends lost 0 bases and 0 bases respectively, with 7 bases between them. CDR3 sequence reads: CASSVAADSGANVLTF. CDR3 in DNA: TGTGCCAGCAGCGTAGCTGCCGACTCTGGGGCCAACGTCCTGACTTTC.

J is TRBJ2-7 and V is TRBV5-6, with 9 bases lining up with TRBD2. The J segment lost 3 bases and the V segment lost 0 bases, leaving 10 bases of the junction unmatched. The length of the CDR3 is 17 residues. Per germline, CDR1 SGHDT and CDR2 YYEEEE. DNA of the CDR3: TGTGCCAGCAGCTTGGACAGGGCGGCGGGAGGGGACTACGAGCAGTACTTC. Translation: CASSLDRAAGGDYEQYF. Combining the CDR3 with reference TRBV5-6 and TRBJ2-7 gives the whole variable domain DAGVTQSPTHLIKTRGQQVTLRCSPKSGHDTVSWYQQALGQGPQFIFQYYEEEERQRGNFPDRFSGHQFPNYSSELNVNALLLGDSALYLCASSLDRAAGGDYEQYFGPGTRLTVT.

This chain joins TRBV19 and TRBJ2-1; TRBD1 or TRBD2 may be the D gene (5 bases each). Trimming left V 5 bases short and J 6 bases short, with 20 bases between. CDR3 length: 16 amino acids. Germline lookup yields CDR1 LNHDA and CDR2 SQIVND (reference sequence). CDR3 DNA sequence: TGTGCCAGTAGTCCCTTTGGGGGTGGAGGTGTCAATGAGCAGTTCTTC. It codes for CASSPFGGGGVNEQFF.

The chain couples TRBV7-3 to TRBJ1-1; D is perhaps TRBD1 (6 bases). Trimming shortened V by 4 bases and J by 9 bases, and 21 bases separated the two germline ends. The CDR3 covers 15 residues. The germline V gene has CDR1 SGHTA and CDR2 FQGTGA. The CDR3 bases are TGTGCCAGCAGCTCCCCCGGGGGCGGGACAACACAAGCTTTCTTT. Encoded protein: CASSSPGGGTTQAFF. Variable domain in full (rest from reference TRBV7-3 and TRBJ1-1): GAGVSQTPSNKVTEKGKYVELRCDPISGHTALYWYRQSLGQGPEFLIYFQGTGAADDSGLPNDRFFAVRPEGSVSTLKIQRTERGDSAVYLCASSSPGGGTTQAFFGQGTRLTVV.

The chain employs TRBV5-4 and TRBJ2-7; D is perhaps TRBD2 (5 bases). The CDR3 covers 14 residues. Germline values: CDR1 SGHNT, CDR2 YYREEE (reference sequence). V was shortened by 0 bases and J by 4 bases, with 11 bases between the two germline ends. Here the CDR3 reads CASSLGPGVYEQYF. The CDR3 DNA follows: TGTGCCAGCAGCTTGGGTCCCGGGGTATACGAGCAGTACTTC.

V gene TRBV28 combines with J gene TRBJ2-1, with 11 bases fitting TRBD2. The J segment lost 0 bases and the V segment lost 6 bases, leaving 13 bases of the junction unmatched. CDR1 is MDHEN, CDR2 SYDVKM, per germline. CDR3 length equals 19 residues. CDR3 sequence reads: CASRGSGTSGGSSYNEQFF. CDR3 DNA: TGTGCCAGCAGGGGATCCGGGACTAGCGGAGGGAGCTCCTACAATGAGCAGTTCTTC.